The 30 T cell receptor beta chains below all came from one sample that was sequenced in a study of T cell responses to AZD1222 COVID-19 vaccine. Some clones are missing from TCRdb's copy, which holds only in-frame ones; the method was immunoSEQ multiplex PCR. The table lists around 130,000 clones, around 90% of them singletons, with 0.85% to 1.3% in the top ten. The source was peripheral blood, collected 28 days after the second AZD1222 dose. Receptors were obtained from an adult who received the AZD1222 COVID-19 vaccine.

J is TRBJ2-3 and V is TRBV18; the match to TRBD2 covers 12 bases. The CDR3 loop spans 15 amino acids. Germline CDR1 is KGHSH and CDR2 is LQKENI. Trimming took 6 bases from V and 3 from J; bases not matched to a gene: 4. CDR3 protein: CASSNLAGGTDTQYF. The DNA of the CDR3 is TGTGCCAGCTCTAATCTAGCGGGAGGGACAGATACGCAGTATTTT.

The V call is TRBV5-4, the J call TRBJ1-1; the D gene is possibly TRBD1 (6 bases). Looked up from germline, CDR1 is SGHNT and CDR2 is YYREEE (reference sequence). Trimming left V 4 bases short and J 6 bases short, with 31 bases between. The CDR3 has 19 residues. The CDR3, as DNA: TGTGCCAGCAGCATAAGGGGGGGTGGGGCGTCGAACGCATTCGCTGAAGCTTTCTTT. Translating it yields CASSIRGGGASNAFAEAFF.

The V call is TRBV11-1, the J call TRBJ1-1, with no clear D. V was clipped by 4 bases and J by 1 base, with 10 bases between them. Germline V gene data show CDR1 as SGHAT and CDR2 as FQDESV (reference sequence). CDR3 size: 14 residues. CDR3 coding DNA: TGTGCCAGCAGCTCAAGCTGGGCGAACACTGAAGCTTTCTTT. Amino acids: CASSSSWANTEAFF.

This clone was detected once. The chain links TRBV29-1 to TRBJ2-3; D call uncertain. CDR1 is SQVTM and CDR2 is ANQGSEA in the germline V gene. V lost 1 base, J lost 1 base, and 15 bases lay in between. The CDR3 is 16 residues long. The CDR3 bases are TGCAGCGTTGAAGGCCCCGGTTACTTCCGCACAGATACGCAGTATTTT. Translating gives CSVEGPGYFRTDTQYF.

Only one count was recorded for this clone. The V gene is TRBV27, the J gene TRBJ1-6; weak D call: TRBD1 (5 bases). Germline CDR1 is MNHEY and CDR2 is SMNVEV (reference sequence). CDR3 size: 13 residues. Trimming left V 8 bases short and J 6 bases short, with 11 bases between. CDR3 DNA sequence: TGTGCCAGCCGCAGGGACCTTAATTCACCCCTCCACTTT. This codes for CASRRDLNSPLHF.

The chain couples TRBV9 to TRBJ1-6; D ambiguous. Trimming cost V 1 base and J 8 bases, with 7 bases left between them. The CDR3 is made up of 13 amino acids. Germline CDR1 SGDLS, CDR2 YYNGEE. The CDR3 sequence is CASSVKKDSPLHF. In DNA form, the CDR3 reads TGTGCCAGCAGCGTAAAGAAAGATTCACCCCTCCACTTT.

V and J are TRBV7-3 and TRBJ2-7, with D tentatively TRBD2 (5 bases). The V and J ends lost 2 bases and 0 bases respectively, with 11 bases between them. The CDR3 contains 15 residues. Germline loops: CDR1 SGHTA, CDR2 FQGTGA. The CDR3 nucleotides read TGTGCCAGCAGCTTAGGCCGGGGAGCCTCCTACGAGCAGTACTTC. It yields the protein CASSLGRGASYEQYF.

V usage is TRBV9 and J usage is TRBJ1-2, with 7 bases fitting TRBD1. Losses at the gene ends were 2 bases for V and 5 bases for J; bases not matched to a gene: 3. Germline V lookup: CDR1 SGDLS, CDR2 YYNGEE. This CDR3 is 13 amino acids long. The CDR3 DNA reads TGTGCCAGCAGCGTTTCAGGGGGTTATGGCTACACCTTC. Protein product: CASSVSGGYGYTF.

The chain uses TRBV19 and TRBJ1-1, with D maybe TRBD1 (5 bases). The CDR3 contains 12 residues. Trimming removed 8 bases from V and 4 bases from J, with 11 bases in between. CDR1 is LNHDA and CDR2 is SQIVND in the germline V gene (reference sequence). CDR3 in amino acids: CASSGHPTEAFF. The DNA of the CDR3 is TGTGCCAGTTCGGGGCATCCCACTGAAGCTTTCTTT. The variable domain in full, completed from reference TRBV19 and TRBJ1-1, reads DGGITQSPKYLFRKEGQNVTLSCEQNLNHDAMYWYRQDPGQGLRLIYYSQIVNDFQKGDIAEGYSVSREKKESFPLTVTSAQKNPTAFYLCASSGHPTEAFFGQGTRLTVV.

The CDR3 protein is CASSAGGRQPQHF. CDR3 DNA: TGTGCCAGCAGCGCAGGGGGCCGTCAGCCCCAGCATTTT. V usage is TRBV9 and J usage is TRBJ1-5; 8 positions match TRBD1. Germline V lookup: CDR1 SGDLS, CDR2 YYNGEE. V shed 3 bases, J shed 6 bases, and the junction held 2 bases outside the gene matches. This CDR3 has 13 amino acids.

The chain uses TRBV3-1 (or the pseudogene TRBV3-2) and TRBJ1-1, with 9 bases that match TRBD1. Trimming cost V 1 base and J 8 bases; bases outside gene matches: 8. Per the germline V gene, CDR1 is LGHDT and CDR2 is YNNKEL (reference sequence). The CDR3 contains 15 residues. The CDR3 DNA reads TGTGCCAGCAGCCAAGTTAGTACAGGGGGCGCGGAAGCTTTCTTT. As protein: CASSQVSTGGAEAFF.

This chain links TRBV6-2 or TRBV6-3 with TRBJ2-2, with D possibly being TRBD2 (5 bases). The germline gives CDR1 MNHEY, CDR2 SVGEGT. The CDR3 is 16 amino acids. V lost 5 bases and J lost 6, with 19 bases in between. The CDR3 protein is CASSAEGPWGSGELFF. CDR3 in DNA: TGTGCCAGCAGTGCCGAGGGTCCTTGGGGATCCGGGGAGCTGTTTTTT.

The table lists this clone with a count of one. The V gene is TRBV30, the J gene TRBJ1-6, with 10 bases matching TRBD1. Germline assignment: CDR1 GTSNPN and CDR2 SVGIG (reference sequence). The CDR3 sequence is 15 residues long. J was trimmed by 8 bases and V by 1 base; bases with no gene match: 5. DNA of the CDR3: TGTGCCTGGAGTGAGGGGACAGGGGTATATTCACCCCTCCACTTT. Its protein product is CAWSEGTGVYSPLHF.

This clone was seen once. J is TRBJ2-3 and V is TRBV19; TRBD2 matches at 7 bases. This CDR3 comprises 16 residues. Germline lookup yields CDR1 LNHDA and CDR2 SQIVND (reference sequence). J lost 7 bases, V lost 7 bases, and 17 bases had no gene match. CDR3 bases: TGTGCCAGTACCCCAGGGAGGGAAGGGAAAGTTTATACGCAGTATTTT. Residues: CASTPGREGKVYTQYF.

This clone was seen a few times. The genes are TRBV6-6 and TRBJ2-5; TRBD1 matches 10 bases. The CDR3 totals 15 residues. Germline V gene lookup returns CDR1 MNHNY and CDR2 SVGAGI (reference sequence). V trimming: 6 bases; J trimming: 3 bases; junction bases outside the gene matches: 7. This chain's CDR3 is CASRDSGTGEETQYF. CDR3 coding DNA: TGTGCCAGCAGAGATTCCGGGACAGGGGAAGAGACCCAGTACTTC.

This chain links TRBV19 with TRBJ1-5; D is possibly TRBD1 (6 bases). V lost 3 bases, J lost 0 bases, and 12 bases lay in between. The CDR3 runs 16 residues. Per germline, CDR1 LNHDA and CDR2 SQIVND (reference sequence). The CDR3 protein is CASSMSSGASNQPQHF. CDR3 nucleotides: TGTGCCAGTAGTATGAGCTCAGGGGCTAGCAATCAGCCCCAGCATTTT.

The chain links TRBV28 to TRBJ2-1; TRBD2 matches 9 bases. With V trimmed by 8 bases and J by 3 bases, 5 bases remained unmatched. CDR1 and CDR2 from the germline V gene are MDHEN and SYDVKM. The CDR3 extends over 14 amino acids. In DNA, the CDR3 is TGTGCCAGCTTCGCAGCGGGGGGCTACAATGAGCAGTTCTTC. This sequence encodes CASFAAGGYNEQFF.

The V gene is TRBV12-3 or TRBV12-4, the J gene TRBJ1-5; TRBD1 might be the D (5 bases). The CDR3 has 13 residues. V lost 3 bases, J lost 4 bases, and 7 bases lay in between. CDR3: CASSFRGNQPQHF. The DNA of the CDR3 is TGTGCCAGCAGTTTTCGGGGGAATCAGCCCCAGCATTTT.

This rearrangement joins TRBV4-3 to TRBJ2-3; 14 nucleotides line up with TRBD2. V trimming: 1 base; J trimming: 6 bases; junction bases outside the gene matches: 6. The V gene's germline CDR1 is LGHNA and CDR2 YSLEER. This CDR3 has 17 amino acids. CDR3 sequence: CASSQATSGRARDTQYF. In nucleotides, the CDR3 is TGCGCCAGCAGCCAAGCGACTAGCGGGAGGGCCCGGGATACGCAGTATTTT.

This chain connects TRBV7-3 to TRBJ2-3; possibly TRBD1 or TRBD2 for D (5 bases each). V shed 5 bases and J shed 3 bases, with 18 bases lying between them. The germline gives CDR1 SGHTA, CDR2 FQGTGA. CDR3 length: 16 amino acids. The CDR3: CASSASGTYVTDTQYF. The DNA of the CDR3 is TGTGCCAGCAGCGCATCCGGGACCTACGTGACAGATACGCAGTATTTT.

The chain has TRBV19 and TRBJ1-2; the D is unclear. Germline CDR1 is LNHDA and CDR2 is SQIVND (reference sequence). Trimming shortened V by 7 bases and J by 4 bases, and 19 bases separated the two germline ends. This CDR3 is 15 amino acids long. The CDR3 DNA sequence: TGTGCCAGTACCCCCCTTGAGAAAAAGGGCTATGGCTACACCTTC. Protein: CASTPLEKKGYGYTF.

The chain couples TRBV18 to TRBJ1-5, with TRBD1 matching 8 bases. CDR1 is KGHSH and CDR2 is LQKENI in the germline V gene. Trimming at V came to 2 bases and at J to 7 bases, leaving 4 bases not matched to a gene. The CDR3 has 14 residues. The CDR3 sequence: CASSPGTGEQPQHF. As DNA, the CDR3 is TGTGCCAGCTCACCAGGGACAGGTGAACAGCCCCAGCATTTT.

The DNA of the CDR3 is TGTGCCAGCAGTTACGGGGGTTCCTACAATGAGCAGTTCTTC. Translation: CASSYGGSYNEQFF. The J gene is TRBJ2-1, the V gene TRBV6-2 or TRBV6-3; D may correspond to TRBD1 or TRBD2 (5 bases each). CDR1 is MNHEY, CDR2 SVGEGT, per germline. The CDR3 totals 14 residues. V was clipped by 2 bases and J by 1 base, with 6 bases between them.

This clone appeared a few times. The CDR3 sequence: CASSYGTGMKNTEAFF. The CDR3 bases are TGTGCCAGCAGTTACGGGACAGGGATGAAGAACACTGAAGCTTTCTTT. The chain joins TRBV6-2 or TRBV6-3 to TRBJ1-1; TRBD1 matches at 9 bases. CDR3 size: 16 residues. Germline loops: CDR1 MNHEY, CDR2 SVGEGT. Unmatched junction bases numbered 5, after V lost 2 bases and J lost 1 base.

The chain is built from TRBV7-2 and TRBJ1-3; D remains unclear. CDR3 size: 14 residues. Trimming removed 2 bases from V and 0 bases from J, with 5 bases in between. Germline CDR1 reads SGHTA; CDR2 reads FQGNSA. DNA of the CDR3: TGTGCCAGCAGCTTATACGGCTCTGGAAACACCATATATTTT. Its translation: CASSLYGSGNTIYF.

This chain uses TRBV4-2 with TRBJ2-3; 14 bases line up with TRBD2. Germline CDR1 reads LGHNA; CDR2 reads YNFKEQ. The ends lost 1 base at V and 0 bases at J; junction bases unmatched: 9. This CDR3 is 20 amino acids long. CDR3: CASSQVGLAGVGTSTDTQYF. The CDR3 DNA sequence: TGTGCCAGCAGCCAAGTGGGACTAGCGGGAGTCGGGACTAGCACAGATACGCAGTATTTT.

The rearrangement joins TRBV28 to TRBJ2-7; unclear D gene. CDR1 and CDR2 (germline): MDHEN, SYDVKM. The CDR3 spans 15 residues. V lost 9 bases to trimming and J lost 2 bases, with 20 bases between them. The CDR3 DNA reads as TGTGCCAGTCAAACCCGGGCAGGCCAGACCTACGAGCAGTACTTC. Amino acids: CASQTRAGQTYEQYF.

In DNA, the CDR3 is TGCGCCAGCAGCTCCGGTAATGAAAAACTGTTTTTT. Translation gives CASSSGNEKLFF. The rearrangement joins TRBV5-1 to TRBJ1-4; the D is unclear. The length of the CDR3 is 12 residues. Trimming removed 3 bases at V and 4 bases at J, with 4 bases between. Germline lookup yields CDR1 SGHRS and CDR2 YFSETQ. The full variable domain, in which reference TRBV5-1 and TRBJ1-4 provide the parts outside the CDR3, is KAGVTQTPRYLIKTRGQQVTLSCSPISGHRSVSWYQQTPGQGLQFLFEYFSETQRNKGNFPGRFSGRQFSNSRSEMNVSTLELGDSALYLCASSSGNEKLFFGSGTQLSVL.

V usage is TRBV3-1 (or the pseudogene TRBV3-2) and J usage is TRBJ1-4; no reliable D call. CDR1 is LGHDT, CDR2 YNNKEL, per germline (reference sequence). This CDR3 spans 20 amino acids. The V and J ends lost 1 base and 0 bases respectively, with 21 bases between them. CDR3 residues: CASSQVVGKASSSTNEKLFF. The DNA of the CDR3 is TGTGCCAGCAGCCAAGTGGTCGGCAAGGCCTCGAGCTCAACTAATGAAAAACTGTTTTTT.

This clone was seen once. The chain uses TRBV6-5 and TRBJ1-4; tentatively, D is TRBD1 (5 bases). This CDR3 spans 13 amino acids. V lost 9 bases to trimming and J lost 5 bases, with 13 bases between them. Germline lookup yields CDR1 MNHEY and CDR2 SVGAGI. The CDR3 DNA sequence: TGTGCCAGGTTCCTGGGGACGAATGAAAAACTGTTTTTT. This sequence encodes CARFLGTNEKLFF.